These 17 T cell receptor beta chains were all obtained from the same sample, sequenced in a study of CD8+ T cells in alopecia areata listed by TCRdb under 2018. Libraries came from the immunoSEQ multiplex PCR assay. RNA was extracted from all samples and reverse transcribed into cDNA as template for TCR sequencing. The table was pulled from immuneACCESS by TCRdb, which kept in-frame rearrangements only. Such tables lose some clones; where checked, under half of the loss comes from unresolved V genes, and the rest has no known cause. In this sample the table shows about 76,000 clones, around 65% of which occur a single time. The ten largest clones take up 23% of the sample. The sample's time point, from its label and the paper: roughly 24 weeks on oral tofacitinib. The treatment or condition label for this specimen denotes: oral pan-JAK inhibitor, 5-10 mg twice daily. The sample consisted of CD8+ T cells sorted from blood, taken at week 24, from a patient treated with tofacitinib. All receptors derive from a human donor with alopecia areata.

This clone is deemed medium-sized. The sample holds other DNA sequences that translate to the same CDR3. The CDR3: CASSLGGDEQFF. CDR3 coding DNA: TGTGCCAGCAGTTTAGGGGGAGATGAGCAGTTCTTC. The chain employs TRBV28 and TRBJ2-1; D could derive from TRBD1 or TRBD2 (5 bases each). This CDR3 has 12 residues. Trimming removed 2 bases from V and 8 bases from J, with 7 bases in between. In germline, CDR1 is MDHEN, CDR2 SYDVKM.

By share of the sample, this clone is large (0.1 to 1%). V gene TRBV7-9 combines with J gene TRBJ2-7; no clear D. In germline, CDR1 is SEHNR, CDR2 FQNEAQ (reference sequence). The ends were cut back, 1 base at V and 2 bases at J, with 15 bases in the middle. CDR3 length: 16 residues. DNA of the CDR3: TGTGCCAGCAGCTTAGATGGCGGATTTAGAACCTACGAGCAGTACTTC. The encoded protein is CASSLDGGFRTYEQYF.

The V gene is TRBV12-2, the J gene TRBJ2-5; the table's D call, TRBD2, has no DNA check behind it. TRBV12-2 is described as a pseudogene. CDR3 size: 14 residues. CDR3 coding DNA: TGTGCAAGTCGCCGGTATTACGAGAAAGAGACCCAGTACTTC. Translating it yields CASRRYYEKETQYF.

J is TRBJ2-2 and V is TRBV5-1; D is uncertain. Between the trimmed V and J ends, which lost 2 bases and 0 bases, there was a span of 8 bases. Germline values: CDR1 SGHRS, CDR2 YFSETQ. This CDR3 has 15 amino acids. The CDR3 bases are TGCGCCAGCAGCTTTACAGCCGCGAACACCGGGGAGCTGTTTTTT. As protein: CASSFTAANTGELFF.

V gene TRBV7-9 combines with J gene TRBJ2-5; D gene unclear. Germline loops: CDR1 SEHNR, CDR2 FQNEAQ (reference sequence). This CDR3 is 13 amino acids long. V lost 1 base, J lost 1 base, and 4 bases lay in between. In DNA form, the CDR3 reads TGTGCCAGCAGCTTAGGCAGCCAAGAGACCCAGTACTTC. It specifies CASSLGSQETQYF.

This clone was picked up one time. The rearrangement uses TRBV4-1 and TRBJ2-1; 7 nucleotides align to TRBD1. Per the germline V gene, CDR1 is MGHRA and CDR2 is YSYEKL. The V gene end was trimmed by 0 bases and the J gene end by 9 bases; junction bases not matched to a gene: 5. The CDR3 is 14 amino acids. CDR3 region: CASSQETGYLEQFF. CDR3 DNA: TGCGCCAGCAGCCAAGAGACAGGGTATCTTGAGCAGTTCTTC.

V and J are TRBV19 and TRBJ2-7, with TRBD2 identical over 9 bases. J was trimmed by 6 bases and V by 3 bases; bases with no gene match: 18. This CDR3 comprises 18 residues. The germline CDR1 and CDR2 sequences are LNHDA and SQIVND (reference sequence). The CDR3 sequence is CASSIYSGGIAGVPEQYF. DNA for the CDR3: TGTGCCAGTAGTATCTATTCGGGCGGAATAGCGGGAGTCCCCGAGCAGTACTTC.

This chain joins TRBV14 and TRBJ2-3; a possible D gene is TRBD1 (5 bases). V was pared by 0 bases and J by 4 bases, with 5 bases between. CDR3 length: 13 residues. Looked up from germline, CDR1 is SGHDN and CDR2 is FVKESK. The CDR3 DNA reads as TGTGCCAGCAGCCAAGAGGGGCCAGATACGCAGTATTTT. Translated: CASSQEGPDTQYF.

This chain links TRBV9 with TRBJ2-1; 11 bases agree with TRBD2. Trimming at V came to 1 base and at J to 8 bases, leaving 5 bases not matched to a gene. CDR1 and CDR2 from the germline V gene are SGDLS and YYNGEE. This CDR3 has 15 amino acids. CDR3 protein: CASSVLAGGIDEQFF. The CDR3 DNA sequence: TGTGCCAGCAGCGTATTAGCGGGGGGGATCGATGAGCAGTTCTTC.

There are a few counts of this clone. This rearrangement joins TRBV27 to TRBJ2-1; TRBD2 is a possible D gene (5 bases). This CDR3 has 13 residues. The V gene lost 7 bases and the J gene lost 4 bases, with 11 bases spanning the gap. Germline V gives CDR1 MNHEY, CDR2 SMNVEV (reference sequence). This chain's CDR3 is CASMMSGYNEQFF. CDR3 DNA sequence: TGTGCCAGCATGATGTCGGGGTACAATGAGCAGTTCTTC.

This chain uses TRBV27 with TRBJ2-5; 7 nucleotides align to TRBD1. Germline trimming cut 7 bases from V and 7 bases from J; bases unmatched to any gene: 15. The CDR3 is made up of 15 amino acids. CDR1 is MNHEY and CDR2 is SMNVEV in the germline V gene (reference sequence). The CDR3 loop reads CASTRWAGGFGTQYF. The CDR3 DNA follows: TGTGCCAGCACCCGCTGGGCAGGGGGTTTTGGGACCCAGTACTTC.

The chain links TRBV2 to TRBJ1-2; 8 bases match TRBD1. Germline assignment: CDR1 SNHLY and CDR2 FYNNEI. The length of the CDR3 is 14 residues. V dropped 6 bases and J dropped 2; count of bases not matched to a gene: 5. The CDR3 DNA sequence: TGTGCCAGCAGGGGACAGGAAACCAACTATGGCTACACCTTC. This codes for CASRGQETNYGYTF. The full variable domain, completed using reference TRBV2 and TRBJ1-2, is EPEVTQTPSHQVTQMGQEVILRCVPISNHLYFYWYRQILGQKVEFLVSFYNNEISEKSEIFDDQFSVERPDGSNFTLKIRSTKLEDSAMYFCASRGQETNYGYTFGSGTRLTVV.

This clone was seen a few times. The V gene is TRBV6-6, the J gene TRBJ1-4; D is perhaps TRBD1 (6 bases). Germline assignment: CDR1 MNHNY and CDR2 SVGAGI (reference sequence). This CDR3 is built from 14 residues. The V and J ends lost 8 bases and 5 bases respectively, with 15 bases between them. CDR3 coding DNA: TGTGCCAGCTCCACGACAGGAAGAAATGAAAAACTGTTTTTT. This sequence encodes CASSTTGRNEKLFF.

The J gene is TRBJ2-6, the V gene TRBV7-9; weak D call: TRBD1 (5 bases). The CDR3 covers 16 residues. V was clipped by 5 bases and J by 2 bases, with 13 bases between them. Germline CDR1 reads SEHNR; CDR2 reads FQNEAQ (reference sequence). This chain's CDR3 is CASSRSPGTGANVLTF. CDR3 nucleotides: TGTGCCAGCAGCCGCTCTCCAGGGACTGGGGCCAACGTCCTGACTTTC.

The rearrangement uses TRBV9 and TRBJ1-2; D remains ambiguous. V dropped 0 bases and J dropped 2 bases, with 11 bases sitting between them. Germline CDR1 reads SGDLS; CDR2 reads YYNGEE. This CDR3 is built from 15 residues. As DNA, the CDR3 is TGTGCCAGCAGCGTAGCCCGATCTGAAAACTATGGCTACACCTTC. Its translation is CASSVARSENYGYTF.

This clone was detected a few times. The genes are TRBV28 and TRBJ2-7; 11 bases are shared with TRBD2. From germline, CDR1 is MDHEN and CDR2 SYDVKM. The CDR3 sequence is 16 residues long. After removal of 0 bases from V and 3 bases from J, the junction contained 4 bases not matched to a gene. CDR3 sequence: CASSLWTSGTLYEQYF. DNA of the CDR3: TGTGCCAGCAGTTTATGGACTAGCGGGACCCTCTACGAGCAGTACTTC.

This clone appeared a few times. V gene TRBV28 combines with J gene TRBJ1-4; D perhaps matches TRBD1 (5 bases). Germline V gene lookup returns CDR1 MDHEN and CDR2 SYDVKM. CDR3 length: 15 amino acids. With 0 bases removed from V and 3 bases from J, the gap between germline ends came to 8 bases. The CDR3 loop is CASSLWETANEKLFF. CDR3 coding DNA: TGTGCCAGCAGTTTATGGGAGACAGCTAATGAAAAACTGTTTTTT.